This is a list of T cell receptor beta chains from one sample in a study of siplizumab effects on memory and regulatory T cells. Method: immunoSEQ multiplex PCR; TCRdb's copy keeps in-frame clones and lacks some. The sample records 90,000 to 120,000 clones, about 93% being singletons. What was sequenced was Tregs sorted from blood. All receptors derive from a human donor in good health. CDR3s include the opening cysteine and the closing phenylalanine or tryptophan. The D gene is left open where the match is weak. Expanded clones are given a class, and other clones once, few, many or no size at all.

d_gene | j_gene | abundance | v_gene | CDR3aa | CDR3nt
TRBD2 | TRBJ2-3 | . | TRBV7-9 | CASSLVISGTSTDTQYF | TGTGCCAGCAGCTTAGTGATTAGCGGGACTAGCACAGATACGCAGTATTTT
. | TRBJ1-2 | . | TRBV20-1 | CSAPDHPGYTF | TGCAGTGCTCCTGATCACCCGGGCTACACCTTC
TRBD1 | TRBJ1-2 | . | TRBV19 | CASGRPGQGNYGYTF | TGTGCCAGTGGCCGCCCCGGACAGGGGAACTATGGCTACACCTTC
. | TRBJ2-2 | . | TRBV5-1 | CASSPAPPTGELFF | TGCGCCAGCAGCCCGGCCCCCCCGACCGGGGAGCTGTTTTTT
. | TRBJ2-7 | . | TRBV11-2 | CASSLVGGSYEQYF | TGTGCCAGCAGCTTAGTCGGGGGATCCTACGAGCAGTACTTC
. | TRBJ1-2 | . | TRBV5-1 | CASSLAGVLYGYTF | TGCGCCAGCAGCTTGGCAGGGGTACTCTATGGCTACACCTTC
TRBD2 | TRBJ2-3 | . | TRBV10-3 | CAISLLAGGPDTQYF | TGTGCCATCAGTCTACTAGCGGGAGGGCCGGATACGCAGTATTTT
. | TRBJ1-2 | once | TRBV29-1 | CSVVRPIGALYGYTF | TGCAGCGTAGTTCGTCCGATCGGAGCCCTCTATGGCTACACCTTC
TRBD1 | TRBJ1-3 | . | TRBV6-6 | CASSLATGGVRNTIYF | TGTGCCAGCAGTCTTGCAACAGGGGGTGTAAGAAACACCATATATTTT
TRBD1 | TRBJ1-1 | . | TRBV18 | CASSLRTGTNTEAFF | TGTGCCAGCTCATTACGGACAGGGACGAACACTGAAGCTTTCTTT
. | TRBJ2-2 | once | TRBV10-3 | CAISSRQEELFF | TGTGCCATCAGTTCCAGACAGGAGGAACTGTTTTTT
. | TRBJ1-1 | . | TRBV11-3 | CASSLDLARAENTEAFF | TGTGCCAGCAGCTTAGATTTGGCCCGGGCGGAGAACACTGAAGCTTTCTTT
. | TRBJ1-5 | . | TRBV6-1 | CASSAGTAYSNQPQHF | TGTGCCAGCAGTGCCGGGACGGCATATAGCAATCAGCCCCAGCATTTT
. | TRBJ1-1 | . | TRBV28 | CASSRFGVAFF | TGTGCCAGCAGCCGATTTGGGGTAGCTTTCTTT
TRBD1 | TRBJ1-1 | . | TRBV18 | CASYRGVEAFF | TGTGCCAGCTACAGGGGGGTGGAAGCTTTCTTT
TRBD2 | TRBJ2-3 | once | TRBV7-6 | CASSIGTSGTASTDTQYF | TGTGCCAGCAGCATAGGGACTAGCGGGACAGCTAGCACAGATACGCAGTATTTT
TRBD1 | TRBJ2-7 | . | TRBV7-6 | CASSSTGDEQYF | TGTGCCAGCAGCTCGACAGGGGACGAGCAGTACTTC
. | TRBJ2-2 | . | TRBV27 | CASSFLGTGELFF | TGTGCCAGCAGTTTCTTGGGAACCGGGGAGCTGTTTTTT
TRBD1 | TRBJ1-1 | . | TRBV6-5 | CASSGQGQNTEAFF | TGTGCCAGCAGTGGACAGGGGCAGAACACTGAAGCTTTCTTT
TRBD1 | TRBJ1-1 | . | TRBV5-7 | CASSNTGGSKAFF | TGTGCCAGCAGCAACACAGGGGGCTCAAAAGCTTTCTTT
TRBD1 | TRBJ1-4 | . | TRBV5-1 | CASSSRQGTNEKLFF | TGCGCCAGCAGCTCAAGACAGGGCACTAATGAAAAACTGTTTTTT
. | TRBJ2-7 | few | TRBV2 | CASSSRGVDEQYF | TGTGCCAGCAGTTCCAGGGGCGTAGACGAGCAGTACTTC
TRBD2 | TRBJ2-1 | . | TRBV18 | CASSPRLAGPYNEQFF | TGTGCCAGCTCACCCCGACTAGCGGGACCGTACAATGAGCAGTTCTTC
TRBD1 | TRBJ2-4 | . | TRBV6-1 | CASSEQDRSAIQYF | TGTGCCAGCAGTGAACAGGACAGGAGTGCCATTCAGTACTTC
. | TRBJ1-2 | . | TRBV2 | CASSLDVPYGYTF | TGTGCCAGCAGCCTTGATGTACCCTATGGCTACACCTTC
. | TRBJ2-7 | . | TRBV6-5 | CASSALRQSYEQYF | TGTGCCAGCAGTGCTCTCCGGCAATCCTACGAGCAGTACTTC